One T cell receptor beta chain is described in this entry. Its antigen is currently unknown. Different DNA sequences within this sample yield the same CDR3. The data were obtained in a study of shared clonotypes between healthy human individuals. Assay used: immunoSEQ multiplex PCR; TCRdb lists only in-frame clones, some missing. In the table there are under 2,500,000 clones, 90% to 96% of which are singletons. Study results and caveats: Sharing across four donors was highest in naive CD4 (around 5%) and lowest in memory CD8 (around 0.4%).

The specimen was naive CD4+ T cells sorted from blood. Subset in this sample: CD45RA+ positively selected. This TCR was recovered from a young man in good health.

CDR3 DNA: TGTGCCAGCAGTTTAGGGCAGGGACGGGAAAAACTGTTTTTT. The encoded protein is CASSLGQGREKLFF. V gene TRBV28 combines with J gene TRBJ1-4; the D gene is possibly TRBD1 (5 bases). Trimming took 2 bases from V and 8 from J, leaving 12 bases between them. The CDR3 runs to 14 residues. Per the germline V gene, CDR1 is MDHEN and CDR2 is SYDVKM.